This T cell receptor beta chain was captured by sequencing in a study of blood T cell repertoires in COVID-19 (dated by TCRdb to about 2020). Background for the entire study: The collaborator samples originated in the United States, Italy and Spain and spanned the acute and convalescent phases of COVID-19. The prospective study material was composed of cDNA or gDNA derived from T cells, B-cell-depleted T cells, or PBMCs. Where available, HLA class I and class II types were obtained from metadata supplied by the sample provider rather than from assay-based typing. The dataset comprised deeply sampled blood TCRbeta repertoires from subjects exposed to, actively infected with, or recovered from COVID-19. A freely available public database, intended as a resource for researchers studying the immune response to SARS-CoV-2, is where the repertoires were released. The samples were drawn from the first 160 participants of the ongoing ImmuneRACE study and from 1,254 subjects provided by 6 global collaborators. Nearly every sample came with metadata listing a de-identified subject ID, COVID-19 status, age in years and sex. Study-level results and caveats: How much clinical and demographic metadata was included differed by source and by participant, and the metadata was provided uncurated.

TCRbeta CDR3 regions were amplified from genomic DNA using the immunoSEQ Assay, a bias-controlled multiplex PCR. On the study's bioinformatics: Within the assay, amplification of reference gene primers was used to estimate how many nucleated cells each sample contained. To quantify the absolute abundance of each unique TCRbeta CDR3 rearrangement, sequence reads were collapsed and filtered. Productive Simpson clonality was computed per sample as the square root of Simpson's diversity index over productive rearrangements. In its TCRdb copy, this immuneACCESS table keeps in-frame sequences only and misses some clones. Where compared with another copy, unresolved V genes explain less than half of these, and the others have no known cause. That table gives V, J and clone size, and the DNA gave D and trimming. A total of just over 300,000 clones appear in this sample, around 92% of them only once. The ten largest clonotypes hold 1.8% of the sample.

One collaborating source in Seattle enrolled patients during active infection and followed them longitudinally through the course of disease. Whole blood was collected in K2EDTA tubes by collaborating institutions according to the institutions' own protocols. Collaborator samples were shipped for TCRbeta analysis as frozen whole blood, isolated PBMCs, or DNA extracted from either sample type. Including the terminal cysteine and phenylalanine, the CDR3 comprises 12 residues. Only CDR3 DNA remains: 36 bases, in frame from the first base. In the germline V gene (reference sequence), CDR1 corresponds to LNHNV and CDR2 to YYDKDF. The trim is 0 bases for V and 9 bases for J, with a gap of 6 bases between the germline ends. Details on this clone: The antigen it recognizes is unknown. No quality values exist for individual bases; no much larger clone is one base distant. Other DNA sequences in this sample translate to the same CDR3.

The sequence was collected from a woman aged 25 to 39 with COVID-19, enrolled during active disease. The chain is assembled from TRBV15 and TRBJ1-5; a tentative D match to TRBD1 spans 6 bases. The sequenced sample was peripheral blood. The DNA sequence reads TGTGCCACCAGCAGAGACAGGGGGCCCCAGCATTTT. This yields the protein CATSRDRGPQHF.